This T cell receptor (beta chain) came from a study of response to subunit inactivated influenza vaccine. This clonotype was detected ten times or more. TCRdb analysed the RT-PCR reads with MiXCR anew, one entry per CDR3 protein. Altogether some 540,000 distinct CDR3 sequences are present, around 21% being singletons, with the ten largest covering 2.5% to 3%. This CDR3 contains 15 residues. The germline CDR1 and CDR2 sequences are SGHTA and FQGNSA. The V gene lost 5 bases and the J gene lost 2 bases, with 12 bases spanning the gap. This sample also appeared in a second study, on T cells expressing NK-cell markers. This second study notes: Beta-chain TCR cDNA was generated via 5'RACE template switching with UMIs.

This receptor was obtained from a man aged 50-60 years who received an inactivated influenza vaccine. The rearrangement links TRBV7-2 to TRBJ2-2; unclear D gene. The source material was CD4+ T cells sorted from PBMCs, sampled 11 to 12 days after vaccination. CDR3 loop: CASSIDLTNTGELFF. The CDR3 DNA follows: TGTGCCAGCAGCATAGACCTAACTAACACCGGGGAGCTGTTTTTT.